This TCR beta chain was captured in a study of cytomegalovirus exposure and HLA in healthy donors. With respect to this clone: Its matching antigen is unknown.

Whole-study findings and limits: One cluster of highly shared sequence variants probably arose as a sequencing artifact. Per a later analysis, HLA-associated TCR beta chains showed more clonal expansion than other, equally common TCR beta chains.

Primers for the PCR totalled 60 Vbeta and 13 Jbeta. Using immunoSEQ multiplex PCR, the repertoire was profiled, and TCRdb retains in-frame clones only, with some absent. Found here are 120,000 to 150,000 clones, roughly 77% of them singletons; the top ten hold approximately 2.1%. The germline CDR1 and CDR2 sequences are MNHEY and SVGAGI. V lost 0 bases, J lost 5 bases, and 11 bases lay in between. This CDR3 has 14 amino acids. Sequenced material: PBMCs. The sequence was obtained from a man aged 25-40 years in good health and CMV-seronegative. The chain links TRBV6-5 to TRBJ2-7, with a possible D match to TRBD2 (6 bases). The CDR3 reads CASSYSFGGNEQYF. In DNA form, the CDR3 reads TGTGCCAGCAGTTACTCTTTTGGGGGGAACGAGCAGTACTTC.